This note documents a single T cell receptor beta chain sequence. This specimen belongs to a study of CD8 T cells in Susac syndrome. With random hexamers, roughly 0.45 to 1 ug RNA was reverse transcribed. One entry per CDR3 protein, called by TCRdb with MiXCR from the immunoSEQ multiplex PCR reads. The sample shows over 200,000 distinct CDR3 sequences, 85% to 95% of them seen only once. The specimen was CD4+ T cells from PBMCs. The sequence came from a human donor with multiple sclerosis.

The CDR3 loop is CATSRGRGRDSPLHF. The CDR3 DNA reads TGTGCCACCAGCAGAGGGAGAGGGCGGGACTCACCCCTCCACTTT. V is TRBV15 and J is TRBJ1-6; TRBD1 is a possible D gene (5 bases). This CDR3 is 15 amino acids long. Germline CDR1 LNHNV, CDR2 YYDKDF (reference sequence). Trimming took 1 base from V and 10 from J, leaving 14 bases between them.